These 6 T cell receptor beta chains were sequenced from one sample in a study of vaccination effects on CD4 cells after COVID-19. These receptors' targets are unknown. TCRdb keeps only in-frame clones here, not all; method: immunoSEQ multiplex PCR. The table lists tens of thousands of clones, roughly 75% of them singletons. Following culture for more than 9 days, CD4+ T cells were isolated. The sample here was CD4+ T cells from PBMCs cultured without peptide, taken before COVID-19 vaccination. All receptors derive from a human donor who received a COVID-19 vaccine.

CDR3 DNA sequence: TGCAGTGCTAGTCAGGGGGCAGGAAACACCATATATTTT. Translating it yields CSASQGAGNTIYF. The chain couples TRBV20-1 to TRBJ1-3; 8 positions agree with TRBD1. The CDR3 is made up of 13 amino acids. V was pared by 3 bases and J by 4 bases, with 2 bases of the junction left unmatched. The germline V gene encodes CDR1 DFQATT and CDR2 SNEGSKA (reference sequence).

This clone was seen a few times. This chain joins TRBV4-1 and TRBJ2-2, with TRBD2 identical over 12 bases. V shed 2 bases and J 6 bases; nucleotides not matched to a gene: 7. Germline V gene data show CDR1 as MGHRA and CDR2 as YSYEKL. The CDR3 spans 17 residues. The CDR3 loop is CASSQYRLAGVAGELFF. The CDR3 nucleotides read TGCGCCAGCAGCCAATATCGACTAGCGGGAGTAGCCGGGGAGCTGTTTTTT.

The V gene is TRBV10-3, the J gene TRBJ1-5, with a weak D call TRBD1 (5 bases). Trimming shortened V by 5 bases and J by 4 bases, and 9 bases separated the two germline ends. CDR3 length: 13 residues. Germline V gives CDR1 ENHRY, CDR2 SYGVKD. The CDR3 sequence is CAISWGGNQPQHF. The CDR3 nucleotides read TGTGCCATCAGTTGGGGGGGGAATCAGCCCCAGCATTTT.

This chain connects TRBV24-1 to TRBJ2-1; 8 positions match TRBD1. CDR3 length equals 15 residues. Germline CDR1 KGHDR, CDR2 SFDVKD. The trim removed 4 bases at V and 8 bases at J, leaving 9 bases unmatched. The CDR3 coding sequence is TGTGCCACCAGTGACTGGACAGGGAGAAGTGATGAGCAGTTCTTC. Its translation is CATSDWTGRSDEQFF.

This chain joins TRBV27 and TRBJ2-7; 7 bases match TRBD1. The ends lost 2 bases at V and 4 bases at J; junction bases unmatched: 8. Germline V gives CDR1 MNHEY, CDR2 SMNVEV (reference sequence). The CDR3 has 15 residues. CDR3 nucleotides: TGTGCCAGCAGTTTAGCCCACACAGGGGAGTACGAGCAGTACTTC. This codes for CASSLAHTGEYEQYF.

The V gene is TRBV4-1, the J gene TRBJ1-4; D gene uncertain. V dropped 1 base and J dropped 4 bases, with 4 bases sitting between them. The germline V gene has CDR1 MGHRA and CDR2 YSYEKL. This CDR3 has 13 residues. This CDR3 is CASSQARNEKLFF. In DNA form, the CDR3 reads TGCGCCAGCAGCCAAGCCCGTAATGAAAAACTGTTTTTT.